The clone carrying this T cell receptor (beta chain) was seen only once. The record originates from a study of control samples from healthy donors and cancer patients. Per the germline V gene, CDR1 is MNHNS and CDR2 is SASEGT. The CDR3 covers 16 residues. V lost 0 bases and J 4 bases, leaving 14 bases between the germline ends. Repertoires were generated with immunoSEQ multiplex PCR, while TCRdb's copy carries only in-frame clones and drops some. The repertoire consists of about 190,000 clones, with about 91% occurring once and the leading ten covering less than 2%. The sequenced sample was blood. The receptor was derived from a man aged 25 to 40 in good health. The chain links TRBV6-1 to TRBJ2-3, with TRBD1 as a possible D gene (5 bases). CDR3 sequence: CASSEAPPTGPDTQYF. The CDR3 DNA is TGTGCCAGCAGTGAAGCCCCCCCCACAGGACCAGATACGCAGTATTTT.